These 9 T cell receptor beta chains originate from one sample sequenced in a study of T cell responses to AZD1222 COVID-19 vaccine. Data came from immunoSEQ multiplex PCR; TCRdb stores just in-frame clones and leaves some out. The sample has some 72,000 clones; about 91% are singletons. This specimen consisted of peripheral blood, obtained on day 0 of MenACWY control vaccination. The receptor set was obtained from an adult in good health.

This chain uses TRBV27 with TRBJ2-2; D assignment may be TRBD1 or TRBD2 (5 bases each). Trimming pared 5 bases from V and 8 bases from J, leaving 21 bases between. Germline V gene sequence: CDR1 MNHEY, CDR2 SMNVEV (reference sequence). This CDR3 is 16 amino acids long. Here the CDR3 reads CASSGPGTRVPGELFF. The CDR3, as DNA: TGTGCCAGCAGTGGACCCGGGACGCGGGTCCCTGGGGAGCTGTTTTTT.

This clone is judged medium-sized. The rearrangement uses TRBV6-2 or TRBV6-3 and TRBJ2-1; D is uncertain. Germline loops: CDR1 MNHEY, CDR2 SVGEGT. Trimming pared 3 bases from V and 4 bases from J, leaving 4 bases between. The CDR3 covers 12 residues. For the CDR3, the DNA is TGTGCCAGCAGTTATGATTACAATGAGCAGTTCTTC. This encodes CASSYDYNEQFF.

The chain couples TRBV9 to TRBJ1-1; D is uncertain. Trimming took 1 base from V and 0 from J, leaving 4 bases between them. This CDR3 is 13 amino acids long. Looked up from germline, CDR1 is SGDLS and CDR2 is YYNGEE. The CDR3 DNA sequence: TGTGCCAGCAGCGTAATTATGAACACTGAAGCTTTCTTT. Its translation: CASSVIMNTEAFF.

This clone is a singleton in its sample. The chain joins TRBV13 to TRBJ2-5, with 11 positions matching TRBD1. V lost 5 bases to trimming and J lost 1 base; unmatched junction nucleotides: 3. In germline, CDR1 is PRHDT, CDR2 FYEKMQ (reference sequence). The CDR3 length is 15 residues. CDR3 coding DNA: TGTGCCAGCAGCCGGACAGGGGGCCCCCAAGAGACCCAGTACTTC. Translation: CASSRTGGPQETQYF.

The CDR3 coding sequence is TGTGCCAGCAGTGAATCCTCAGATACGCAGTATTTT. This codes for CASSESSDTQYF. The chain couples TRBV25-1 to TRBJ2-3; D gene uncertain. CDR3 size: 12 residues. CDR1 is MGHDK, CDR2 SYGVNS, per germline. Between the trimmed V and J ends, which lost 1 base and 4 bases, there was a span of 3 bases.

This clone was found once. The chain is built from TRBV18 and TRBJ2-7; 9 nucleotides line up with TRBD1. CDR1 and CDR2 from the germline V gene are KGHSH and LQKENI. The CDR3 spans 17 residues. Trimming at V came to 4 bases and at J to 6 bases, leaving 16 bases not matched to a gene. CDR3 coding DNA: TGTGCCAGCTCACGTTTCCTTCGGACAGGGGTCGGGGGCGAGCAGTACTTC. Protein: CASSRFLRTGVGGEQYF.

The rearrangement joins TRBV4-3 to TRBJ1-1; possible D gene TRBD1, 6 bases. V lost 4 bases and J 9 bases, leaving 18 bases between the germline ends. Germline values: CDR1 LGHNA, CDR2 YSLEER. The CDR3 has 14 residues. CDR3 DNA: TGCGCCAGCAGCCGATCACGGGACACGAACCAAGCTTTCTTT. Amino acid sequence: CASSRSRDTNQAFF.

The gene calls are TRBV5-6 and TRBJ2-7; 9 bases line up with TRBD2. CDR1 is SGHDT, CDR2 YYEEEE, per germline. Unmatched junction bases numbered 5, after V lost 1 base and J lost 0 bases. There are 16 residues in the CDR3. The CDR3 nucleotides are TGTGCCAGCAGCTTGCCCACTAGCGGGCGCTCCTACGAGCAGTACTTC. Its protein product is CASSLPTSGRSYEQYF.

V is TRBV30 and J is TRBJ2-7, with TRBD1 identical over 8 bases. Germline V gene lookup returns CDR1 GTSNPN and CDR2 SVGIG (reference sequence). This CDR3 region has 11 residues. Trimming cost V 5 bases and J 5 bases; bases outside gene matches: 2. CDR3 protein: CAWGTGHEQYF. CDR3 in DNA: TGTGCCTGGGGGACAGGCCACGAGCAGTACTTC.